These 10 T cell receptor beta chains originate from one sample sequenced in a study of blood T cell repertoires in COVID-19. Method: immunoSEQ multiplex PCR; TCRdb's copy keeps in-frame clones and lacks some. The sample comprises about 73,000 clones, roughly 84% of which are singletons, and over 2% rests with the top ten. Input material: peripheral blood. These receptors were collected from a man older than 75 with active or convalescent COVID-19.

This clone has a single count. The chain combines TRBV4-1 with TRBJ1-4, with 9 bases matching TRBD1. The CDR3 is 15 amino acids. Germline CDR1 is MGHRA and CDR2 is YSYEKL. V lost 5 bases, J lost 7 bases, and 8 bases stayed unmatched. The CDR3 coding sequence is TGCGCCAGCAGCTACCGGACAGGGGTCTTTGAAAAACTGTTTTTT. It translates to CASSYRTGVFEKLFF.

The gene calls are TRBV6-2 or TRBV6-3 and TRBJ2-5; no clear D gene. V was trimmed by 5 bases and J by 5 bases, leaving 9 bases between them. The CDR3 covers 12 residues. The germline V gene has CDR1 MNHEY and CDR2 SVGEGT. The CDR3 DNA is TGTGCCAGCAGTATTACTCGTGAGACCCAGTACTTC. Encoded protein: CASSITRETQYF.

V and J are TRBV20-1 and TRBJ1-1, with a tentative D call TRBD1 (6 bases). This CDR3 is 11 amino acids long. V shed 7 bases and J shed 5 bases, with 11 bases lying between them. Germline V gene data show CDR1 as DFQATT and CDR2 as SNEGSKA (reference sequence). CDR3 residues: CSGERGTEAFF. In DNA form, the CDR3 reads TGCAGTGGGGAGAGGGGGACTGAAGCTTTCTTT.

The V gene is TRBV10-3, the J gene TRBJ2-5; tentative D call: TRBD1 (6 bases). Germline V gene sequence: CDR1 ENHRY, CDR2 SYGVKD. Trimming took 6 bases from V and 5 from J, leaving 13 bases between them. The length of the CDR3 is 13 residues. The CDR3 reads CAISEGGRETQYF. The CDR3, as DNA: TGTGCCATCAGCGAAGGGGGACGGGAGACCCAGTACTTC.

V usage is TRBV5-1 and J usage is TRBJ2-2; TRBD1 agrees at 8 bases. J lost 7 bases, V lost 1 base, and 6 bases had no gene match. The CDR3 has 15 amino acids. Germline V gives CDR1 SGHRS, CDR2 YFSETQ. As DNA, the CDR3 is TGCGCCAGCAGCTTGTATGGCAGGGGGCTCGGGGAGCTGTTTTTT. Residues: CASSLYGRGLGELFF.

This chain joins TRBV6-5 and TRBJ2-1; 9 bases map to TRBD1. Per the germline V gene, CDR1 is MNHEY and CDR2 is SVGAGI. This CDR3 spans 15 amino acids. V was clipped by 8 bases and J by 7 bases; unmatched bases: 12. The CDR3: CASGEPGQGFNEQFF. The DNA of the CDR3 is TGTGCCAGCGGGGAACCGGGACAGGGATTTAATGAGCAGTTCTTC.

This rearrangement joins TRBV6-5 to TRBJ2-1, with TRBD2 identical over 8 bases. Looked up from germline, CDR1 is MNHEY and CDR2 is SVGAGI. This CDR3 region has 13 residues. The trim removed 4 bases at V and 16 bases at J, leaving 12 bases unmatched. Here the CDR3 DNA reads TGTGCCAGCAGTTCACTCGGGGGGGTACTCCTTTTCTTC. As protein: CASSSLGGVLLFF.

This chain connects TRBV30 to TRBJ1-1; D is ambiguous. The CDR3 runs to 11 residues. Germline V gene sequence: CDR1 GTSNPN, CDR2 SVGIG (reference sequence). Trimming took off 3 bases at V and 5 bases at J, with 7 bases between the two ends. In DNA, the CDR3 is TGTGCCTGGAGCCTTTCTACTGAAGCTTTCTTT. It specifies CAWSLSTEAFF.

V and J are TRBV7-8 and TRBJ1-1, with 8 bases lining up with TRBD1. The germline CDR1 and CDR2 sequences are SGHVS and FQNEAQ. The trim removed 1 base at V and 5 bases at J, leaving 9 bases unmatched. The CDR3 consists of 16 residues. The CDR3 reads CASSLGQGARDTEAFF. CDR3 DNA: TGTGCCAGCAGCTTAGGGCAGGGGGCGCGTGATACTGAAGCTTTCTTT.

This clone was counted a single time. The CDR3 sequence: CASPQGAGGANVLTF. The CDR3 region has the DNA TGTGCCAGCCCGCAGGGGGCTGGGGGGGCCAACGTCCTGACTTTC. This rearrangement joins TRBV7-8 to TRBJ2-6, with TRBD1 matching over 8 bases. Unmatched junction bases numbered 7, after V lost 8 bases and J lost 4 bases. This CDR3 has 15 amino acids. Germline values: CDR1 SGHVS, CDR2 FQNEAQ.